The 29 T cell receptor beta chains in this list originate from one sample, sequenced in a study of blood T cell repertoires in COVID-19. The assay was immunoSEQ multiplex PCR, and TCRdb's table has in-frame clones only and misses some. The sample includes around 250,000 clones, roughly 86% of them seen just once. The material sequenced was PBMCs or T cells enriched from blood (not recorded which). The receptors were sampled from a woman in her forties or fifties who had recovered from COVID-19.

This chain uses TRBV7-2 with TRBJ1-5; no clear D. The CDR3 runs to 17 residues. Germline V gene data show CDR1 as SGHTA and CDR2 as FQGNSA. V gave up 2 bases and J gave up 11 bases, with 25 bases separating them. The CDR3 loop reads CASSLSVGGFGNQAQHF. The CDR3 coding sequence is TGTGCCAGCAGCTTATCGGTCGGCGGTTTCGGGAATCAAGCCCAGCATTTT. Full variable domain (rest looked up from reference TRBV7-2 and TRBJ1-5): GAGVSQSPSNKVTEKGKDVELRCDPISGHTALYWYRQSLGQGLEFLIYFQGNSAPDKSGLPSDRFSAERTGGSVSTLTIQRTQQEDSAVYLCASSLSVGGFGNQAQHFGDGTRLSIL.

This clone was recorded once. The rearrangement joins TRBV7-8 to TRBJ1-3, with a tentative D call TRBD1 (6 bases). Germline V CDR1 and CDR2: SGHVS, FQNEAQ. V was shortened by 1 base and J by 4 bases, with 14 bases between the two germline ends. The CDR3 is made up of 16 amino acids. CDR3: CASSLGVGGAGNTIYF. CDR3 sequence (DNA): TGTGCCAGCAGCTTAGGGGTAGGGGGGGCCGGAAACACCATATATTTT.

The V and J genes are TRBV19 and TRBJ2-1, with TRBD2 as a possible D gene (6 bases). In germline, CDR1 is LNHDA, CDR2 SQIVND (reference sequence). The CDR3 loop spans 14 amino acids. V was trimmed by 5 bases and J by 4 bases, leaving 12 bases between them. The CDR3 is CASSLGGPYNEQFF. In DNA form, the CDR3 reads TGTGCCAGTAGTCTGGGGGGACCATACAATGAGCAGTTCTTC.

The chain is built from TRBV5-8 and TRBJ2-5; 11 bases are a match to TRBD2. Trimming took 2 bases from V and 5 from J; bases not matched to a gene: 8. The CDR3 contains 16 residues. Germline V gives CDR1 SGHTS, CDR2 YDEGEE. The CDR3 sequence is CASSLSLAGVGETQYF. CDR3 bases: TGTGCCAGCAGCTTATCACTAGCGGGAGTAGGTGAGACCCAGTACTTC.

The genes are TRBV9 and TRBJ2-3, with TRBD2 matching 8 bases. Trimming at V came to 3 bases and at J to 3 bases, leaving 9 bases not matched to a gene. The CDR3 consists of 16 residues. The germline V gene encodes CDR1 SGDLS and CDR2 YYNGEE. The CDR3 loop is CASSASTSGGTDTQYF. CDR3 sequence (DNA): TGTGCCAGCAGCGCTTCTACTAGCGGCGGAACAGATACGCAGTATTTT. The entire variable domain, with the rest obtained from reference TRBV9 and TRBJ2-3, is as follows: DSGVTQTPKHLITATGQRVTLRCSPRSGDLSVYWYQQSLDQGLQFLIQYYNGEERAKGNILERFSAQQFPDLHSELNLSSLELGDSALYFCASSASTSGGTDTQYFGPGTRLTVL.

This chain connects TRBV6-5 to TRBJ1-2, with D possibly being TRBD1 (5 bases). V shed 9 bases and J shed 4 bases, with 18 bases lying between them. CDR1 MNHEY and CDR2 SVGAGI come from the germline V gene. This CDR3 has 14 amino acids. CDR3 amino acids: CASSNSGAVYGYTF. The CDR3, as DNA: TGTGCCAGTTCTAACTCTGGGGCGGTCTATGGCTACACCTTC.

J is TRBJ1-1 and V is TRBV5-6, with 8 bases identical to TRBD1. Per the germline V gene, CDR1 is SGHDT and CDR2 is YYEEEE. The CDR3 contains 15 residues. J lost 2 bases, V lost 4 bases, and 7 bases had no gene match. The CDR3 nucleotides read TGTGCCAGCAGCGGATGGACAGGGACTAACACTGAAGCTTTCTTT. Translated: CASSGWTGTNTEAFF. Combining the CDR3 with reference TRBV5-6 and TRBJ1-1 gives the whole variable domain DAGVTQSPTHLIKTRGQQVTLRCSPKSGHDTVSWYQQALGQGPQFIFQYYEEEERQRGNFPDRFSGHQFPNYSSELNVNALLLGDSALYLCASSGWTGTNTEAFFGQGTRLTVV.

This clone was detected a few times. The chain recombines TRBV2 with TRBJ2-1; no reliable D call. The CDR3 runs to 13 residues. Trimming took off 8 bases at V and 0 bases at J, with 8 bases between the two ends. Germline-derived CDR1 and CDR2 are SNHLY and FYNNEI. The CDR3 coding sequence is TGTGCCAGCCACAGAAGCTCCTACAATGAGCAGTTCTTC. It translates to CASHRSSYNEQFF. The variable domain in full, completed from reference TRBV2 and TRBJ2-1, reads EPEVTQTPSHQVTQMGQEVILRCVPISNHLYFYWYRQILGQKVEFLVSFYNNEISEKSEIFDDQFSVERPDGSNFTLKIRSTKLEDSAMYFCASHRSSYNEQFFGPGTRLTVL.

Worth noting for this clone: This same CDR3 is encoded by further DNA sequences in the sample. The rearrangement joins TRBV18 to TRBJ2-1; tentative D call: TRBD2 (5 bases). CDR3 length: 13 amino acids. Germline assignment: CDR1 KGHSH and CDR2 LQKENI. Deletions cut 2 bases from V and 8 bases from J, with 10 bases between. The CDR3 DNA follows: TGTGCCAGCTCACCAGGGCTAGCCGATGAGCAGTTCTTC. Translated: CASSPGLADEQFF.

The CDR3 DNA sequence: TGCGCCAGCAGCCAACAGGGGGCGACCACTAATGAAAAACTGTTTTTT. As protein: CASSQQGATTNEKLFF. The chain uses TRBV4-1 and TRBJ1-4; the match to TRBD1 covers 8 bases. V trimming: 2 bases; J trimming: 2 bases; junction bases outside the gene matches: 4. Germline CDR1 reads MGHRA; CDR2 reads YSYEKL. The CDR3 consists of 16 residues.

The rearrangement uses TRBV27 and TRBJ1-6, with D hard to call. The CDR3 contains 14 residues. The V and J ends lost 9 bases and 4 bases respectively, with 13 bases between them. Germline CDR1 and CDR2: MNHEY and SMNVEV (reference sequence). In DNA form, the CDR3 reads TGTGCCAGACCGAGCAAGAGTTATAATTCACCCCTCCACTTT. Translating gives CARPSKSYNSPLHF.

V and J are TRBV19 and TRBJ2-2; tentatively, D is TRBD1 (5 bases). Germline V gives CDR1 LNHDA, CDR2 SQIVND (reference sequence). The CDR3 runs 14 residues. V was cut by 1 base and J by 7 bases, with 10 bases left in between. This chain's CDR3 is CASSIVGVIGELFF. In nucleotides, the CDR3 is TGTGCCAGTAGTATAGTAGGGGTCATCGGGGAGCTGTTTTTT.

This rearrangement joins TRBV19 to TRBJ1-5, with D perhaps TRBD1 (5 bases). V lost 7 bases to trimming and J lost 7 bases, with 20 bases between them. This CDR3 region has 15 residues. From germline, CDR1 is LNHDA and CDR2 SQIVND (reference sequence). The CDR3 reads CASNPTTGSVQPQHF. CDR3 nucleotides: TGTGCCAGTAACCCAACAACAGGATCCGTCCAGCCCCAGCATTTT.

The rearrangement links TRBV2 to TRBJ2-2; TRBD1 agrees at 7 bases. Per germline, CDR1 SNHLY and CDR2 FYNNEI. The CDR3 runs to 14 residues. V lost 6 bases, J lost 5 bases, and 6 bases stayed unmatched. The CDR3: CASRGTAPTGELFF. The DNA of the CDR3 is TGTGCCAGCAGAGGGACAGCCCCGACCGGGGAGCTGTTTTTT. The full variable domain, completed using reference TRBV2 and TRBJ2-2, is EPEVTQTPSHQVTQMGQEVILRCVPISNHLYFYWYRQILGQKVEFLVSFYNNEISEKSEIFDDQFSVERPDGSNFTLKIRSTKLEDSAMYFCASRGTAPTGELFFGEGSRLTVL.

The V call is TRBV19, the J call TRBJ2-7; 7 nucleotides match TRBD1. The CDR3 has 14 amino acids. V gave up 5 bases and J gave up 4 bases; unmatched junction bases: 8. Germline V gene sequence: CDR1 LNHDA, CDR2 SQIVND (reference sequence). The CDR3 is CASSHNTGVYEQYF. The CDR3 nucleotides read TGTGCCAGTAGTCATAATACAGGGGTTTACGAGCAGTACTTC. The variable domain in full, with the rest retrieved from reference TRBV19 and TRBJ2-7, is DGGITQSPKYLFRKEGQNVTLSCEQNLNHDAMYWYRQDPGQGLRLIYYSQIVNDFQKGDIAEGYSVSREKKESFPLTVTSAQKNPTAFYLCASSHNTGVYEQYFGPGTRLTVT.

The chain employs TRBV9 and TRBJ2-7, with D unclear. Germline V gene data show CDR1 as SGDLS and CDR2 as YYNGEE. Trimming took off 0 bases at V and 0 bases at J, with 10 bases between the two ends. The CDR3 runs 15 residues. CDR3 protein: CASSVGWASSYEQYF. CDR3 DNA: TGTGCCAGCAGCGTAGGGTGGGCCAGCTCCTACGAGCAGTACTTC.

This clone was seen a few times. The rearrangement links TRBV7-8 to TRBJ2-7; 11 nucleotides agree with TRBD2. The CDR3 sequence is 19 residues long. Germline values: CDR1 SGHVS, CDR2 FQNEAQ. V trimming: 2 bases; J trimming: 0 bases; junction bases outside the gene matches: 12. The CDR3 spells CASSLKALAGGPSSYEQYF. The CDR3 bases are TGTGCCAGCAGCTTAAAGGCCCTAGCGGGAGGCCCAAGCTCCTACGAGCAGTACTTC. The variable domain in full, with the rest retrieved from reference TRBV7-8 and TRBJ2-7, is GAGVSQSPRYKVAKRGQDVALRCDPISGHVSLFWYQQALGQGPEFLTYFQNEAQLDKSGLPSDRFFAERPEGSVSTLKIQRTQQEDSAVYLCASSLKALAGGPSSYEQYFGPGTRLTVT.

The J gene is TRBJ2-2, the V gene TRBV4-3, with TRBD2 matching 9 bases. V shed 4 bases, J shed 5 bases, and the junction held 2 bases outside the gene matches. In germline, CDR1 is LGHNA, CDR2 YSLEER. The CDR3 is made up of 14 amino acids. This chain's CDR3 is CASSRLAGTGELFF. The CDR3 nucleotides are TGCGCCAGCAGCCGGCTAGCGGGGACCGGGGAGCTGTTTTTT.

The chain employs TRBV5-1 and TRBJ2-7, with 12 bases that match TRBD2. Germline CDR1 SGHRS, CDR2 YFSETQ. The CDR3 consists of 14 residues. The ends lost 3 bases at V and 2 bases at J; junction bases unmatched: 0. CDR3 sequence: CASSSSGRAYEQYF. CDR3 bases: TGCGCCAGCAGCTCTAGCGGGAGGGCCTACGAGCAGTACTTC.

The rearrangement links TRBV7-8 to TRBJ2-7; possibly TRBD1 for D (6 bases). The germline V gene encodes CDR1 SGHVS and CDR2 FQNEAQ. The V gene lost 6 bases and the J gene lost 4 bases, with 19 bases spanning the gap. The CDR3 sequence is 15 residues long. The CDR3 bases are TGTGCCAGCAGACACAGGGATTCTGACGCTTACGAGCAGTACTTC. It codes for CASRHRDSDAYEQYF. Based on the CDR3 plus reference TRBV7-8 and TRBJ2-7, the full variable domain is GAGVSQSPRYKVAKRGQDVALRCDPISGHVSLFWYQQALGQGPEFLTYFQNEAQLDKSGLPSDRFFAERPEGSVSTLKIQRTQQEDSAVYLCASRHRDSDAYEQYFGPGTRLTVT.

The chain couples TRBV6-5 to TRBJ1-1; D possibly corresponds to TRBD1 (5 bases). V was clipped by 4 bases and J by 1 base, with 7 bases between them. The CDR3 is made up of 13 amino acids. Germline loops: CDR1 MNHEY, CDR2 SVGAGI. The CDR3 DNA reads TGTGCCAGCAGTTGGGGCCAGAACACTGAAGCTTTCTTT. Its protein product is CASSWGQNTEAFF.

The table lists this clone with a few counts. V gene TRBV5-4 combines with J gene TRBJ2-1, with TRBD2 matching over 8 bases. V was pared by 4 bases and J by 6 bases, with 6 bases of the junction left unmatched. Looked up from germline, CDR1 is SGHNT and CDR2 is YYREEE (reference sequence). The CDR3 consists of 14 residues. The CDR3 DNA follows: TGTGCCAGCAGCCGAGCGGGAGTGACCAATGAGCAGTTCTTC. Residues: CASSRAGVTNEQFF.

The genes are TRBV19 and TRBJ2-3; a weak D match, TRBD2 (6 bases). CDR1 and CDR2 (germline): LNHDA, SQIVND (reference sequence). This CDR3 is built from 14 residues. Between the trimmed V and J ends, which lost 5 bases and 0 bases, there was a span of 9 bases. Here the CDR3 DNA reads TGTGCCAGTAGTGGACTAACTAGCACAGATACGCAGTATTTT. It codes for CASSGLTSTDTQYF. Supplemented by reference TRBV19 and TRBJ2-3, the full variable domain reads DGGITQSPKYLFRKEGQNVTLSCEQNLNHDAMYWYRQDPGQGLRLIYYSQIVNDFQKGDIAEGYSVSREKKESFPLTVTSAQKNPTAFYLCASSGLTSTDTQYFGPGTRLTVL.

This clone has a single count. This rearrangement joins TRBV9 to TRBJ1-6, with D possibly TRBD1 on 6 matching bases. The germline gives CDR1 SGDLS, CDR2 YYNGEE. The CDR3 has 14 amino acids. Trimming stripped 3 bases from V and 4 bases from J, with 8 bases between. As DNA, the CDR3 is TGTGCCAGCAGCGCGGGACAATATAATTCACCCCTCCACTTT. Its protein product is CASSAGQYNSPLHF.

This sequence joins TRBV30 and TRBJ2-7, with 14 bases identical to TRBD2. CDR1 and CDR2 (germline): GTSNPN, SVGIG (reference sequence). V lost 4 bases, J lost 5 bases, and 4 bases stayed unmatched. The CDR3 contains 14 residues. The DNA of the CDR3 is TGTGCCTGGAATCTGGGACTAGCGGGAGACGAGCAGTACTTC. Translated: CAWNLGLAGDEQYF.

The chain couples TRBV11-2 to TRBJ2-1, with 7 bases fitting TRBD2. CDR3 length: 14 amino acids. Germline V gene lookup returns CDR1 SGHAT and CDR2 FQNNGV. V dropped 5 bases and J dropped 4; count of bases not matched to a gene: 5. This chain's CDR3 is CASSPGTNYNEQFF. The CDR3 nucleotides read TGTGCCAGCAGCCCCGGGACTAATTACAATGAGCAGTTCTTC.

V gene TRBV29-1 combines with J gene TRBJ2-7, with 12 nucleotides matching TRBD2. The germline V gene encodes CDR1 SQVTM and CDR2 ANQGSEA. The CDR3 consists of 16 residues. Unmatched junction bases numbered 5, after V lost 0 bases and J lost 2 bases. CDR3 coding DNA: TGCAGCGTTGAAGACCGGACTAGCGGGACCCCCTACGAGCAGTACTTC. This codes for CSVEDRTSGTPYEQYF.

The V gene is TRBV18, the J gene TRBJ2-7; 7 bases fit TRBD1. Trimming took 3 bases from V and 5 from J; bases not matched to a gene: 7. The CDR3 runs 14 residues. Germline V CDR1 and CDR2: KGHSH, LQKENI. This CDR3 reads CASSPPDRVDEQYF. The CDR3 region has the DNA TGTGCCAGCTCACCCCCAGACAGGGTGGACGAGCAGTACTTC.

V usage is TRBV7-2 and J usage is TRBJ2-3; D is perhaps TRBD1 (6 bases). The length of the CDR3 is 13 residues. Trimming cost V 2 bases and J 14 bases, with 17 bases left between them. Germline CDR1 and CDR2: SGHTA and FQGNSA. CDR3 amino acids: CASSLSEQGLGYF. CDR3 bases: TGTGCCAGCAGCTTATCCGAACAGGGCCTCGGGTATTTT.